These 28 T cell receptor beta chains originate from one sample sequenced in a study of blood T cell repertoires in COVID-19. The method was immunoSEQ multiplex PCR; TCRdb's version includes in-frame clones alone and lacks a portion of them. Among fewer than 80,000 clones listed, around 91% were seen once. The sequencing input was peripheral blood. Source of these receptors: a man aged 50 to 59 with acute or convalescent COVID-19.

The chain couples TRBV14 to TRBJ2-7; TRBD2 aligns across 11 bases. V lost 4 bases and J lost 5; bases outside the gene matches: 10. CDR1 SGHDN and CDR2 FVKESK come from the germline V gene. CDR3 length: 16 amino acids. The CDR3 nucleotides read TGTGCCAGCAGCCGCCTCATAGCGGGAGGGGCCCACGAGCAGTACTTC. This encodes CASSRLIAGGAHEQYF.

The J gene is TRBJ2-7, the V gene TRBV7-9; 9 bases agree with TRBD1. The CDR3 covers 14 residues. With V trimmed by 5 bases and J by 2 bases, 4 bases remained unmatched. From germline, CDR1 is SEHNR and CDR2 FQNEAQ (reference sequence). The CDR3 nucleotides read TGTGCCAGCAGCCACAGGGGGCTCGCCTACGAGCAGTACTTC. Translating gives CASSHRGLAYEQYF.

The rearrangement joins TRBV4-1 to TRBJ1-6; 8 nucleotides agree with TRBD1. With V trimmed by 4 bases and J by 2 bases, 19 bases remained unmatched. The CDR3 extends over 21 amino acids. The germline V gene encodes CDR1 MGHRA and CDR2 YSYEKL. This chain's CDR3 is CASSLRVMWDRRDTYNSPLHF. DNA for the CDR3: TGCGCCAGCAGCCTCCGGGTGATGTGGGACAGGAGAGACACCTATAATTCACCCCTCCACTTT.

The rearrangement links TRBV30 to TRBJ2-1; D is perhaps TRBD2 (7 bases). Germline CDR1 and CDR2: GTSNPN and SVGIG (reference sequence). The V and J ends lost 8 bases and 8 bases respectively, with 22 bases between them. The CDR3 has 14 amino acids. For the CDR3, the DNA is TGTGCCCACAGCCCGGGACTACCAGGGGATGAGCAGTTCTTC. It codes for CAHSPGLPGDEQFF. Full variable domain (outside the CDR3, taken from reference TRBV30 and TRBJ2-1): SQTIHQWPATLVQPVGSPLSLECTVEGTSNPNLYWYRQAAGRGLQLLFYSVGIGQISSEVPQNLSASRPQDRQFILSSKKLLLSDSGFYLCAHSPGLPGDEQFFGPGTRLTVL.

The chain employs TRBV9 and TRBJ1-2; weak D call: TRBD1 (5 bases). The CDR3 contains 16 residues. V lost 3 bases, J lost 3 bases, and 18 bases lay in between. Germline V CDR1 and CDR2: SGDLS, YYNGEE. The CDR3 nucleotides are TGTGCCAGCAGCGAGGACCTCGAACCGGGGGACTATGGCTACACCTTC. It translates to CASSEDLEPGDYGYTF.

The gene calls are TRBV18 and TRBJ2-5; 8 nucleotides line up with TRBD1. This CDR3 comprises 15 residues. Germline V gene lookup returns CDR1 KGHSH and CDR2 LQKENI. V lost 5 bases to trimming and J lost 1 base; unmatched junction nucleotides: 6. CDR3 region: CASSAADRAQETQYF. CDR3 nucleotides: TGTGCCAGCTCAGCCGCGGACAGGGCCCAAGAGACCCAGTACTTC.

CDR3 amino acids: CASSREPLRVTEAFF. The CDR3 DNA follows: TGTGCCAGCAGCCGAGAGCCCTTGAGGGTCACTGAAGCTTTCTTT. The gene calls are TRBV7-9 and TRBJ1-1; D call uncertain. CDR3 size: 15 residues. V lost 5 bases and J 4 bases, leaving 17 bases between the germline ends. Germline CDR1 is SEHNR and CDR2 is FQNEAQ (reference sequence).

The DNA of the CDR3 is TGTGCTAGTGGTTTGGTAGATGGCCTCTTTCCCAATGAGCAGTTCTTC. Translation gives CASGLVDGLFPNEQFF. V is TRBV12-5 and J is TRBJ2-1, with no clear D. The CDR3 is 16 residues long. The V gene's germline CDR1 is LGHNT and CDR2 FRNRAP. V was shortened by 0 bases and J by 6 bases, with 15 bases between the two germline ends.

The chain combines TRBV28 with TRBJ1-1; D is unclear. CDR3 length: 15 residues. Trimming removed 9 bases from V and 1 base from J, with 18 bases in between. Germline V lookup: CDR1 MDHEN, CDR2 SYDVKM. The CDR3 reads CASSNGVNRNTEAFF. CDR3 sequence (DNA): TGTGCCAGTTCGAACGGTGTAAACCGGAACACTGAAGCTTTCTTT.

The chain carries TRBV19 and TRBJ1-1, with D tentatively TRBD1 (6 bases). Germline V gene lookup returns CDR1 LNHDA and CDR2 SQIVND (reference sequence). The length of the CDR3 is 12 residues. Trimming left V 10 bases short and J 3 bases short, with 12 bases between. The CDR3 spells CATKGGYTEAFF. CDR3 DNA: TGTGCCACCAAAGGGGGTTACACTGAAGCTTTCTTT.

This clone has just one count. The rearrangement links TRBV4-1 to TRBJ2-3; D is unclear. The CDR3 has 14 amino acids. In germline, CDR1 is MGHRA, CDR2 YSYEKL. V gave up 0 bases and J gave up 0 bases, with 4 bases separating them. The CDR3 bases are TGCGCCAGCAGCCAAGATATCAGCACAGATACGCAGTATTTT. Its translation: CASSQDISTDTQYF.

V and J are TRBV5-1 and TRBJ1-1, with 8 bases identical to TRBD1. Trimming took 4 bases from V and 4 from J; bases not matched to a gene: 3. This CDR3 has 13 residues. Germline values: CDR1 SGHRS, CDR2 YFSETQ. Written as DNA, the CDR3 is TGCGCCAGCAGCCCCCAGGGGGCCACTGAAGCTTTCTTT. This gives the protein CASSPQGATEAFF.

The J gene is TRBJ2-7, the V gene TRBV25-1, with D hard to call. The V end was cut by 4 bases, the J end by 1 base, with 5 bases between. Germline assignment: CDR1 MGHDK and CDR2 SYGVNS. This CDR3 contains 12 residues. The chain's CDR3 is CASSGPSYEQYF. The CDR3 nucleotides read TGTGCCAGCAGTGGGCCGTCCTACGAGCAGTACTTC.

The chain joins TRBV4-1 to TRBJ2-3, with D perhaps TRBD2 (7 bases). Germline loops: CDR1 MGHRA, CDR2 YSYEKL. This CDR3 spans 18 amino acids. V was trimmed by 4 bases and J by 0 bases, leaving 20 bases between them. The CDR3 sequence is CASSPNSLSGTSTDTQYF. DNA for the CDR3: TGCGCCAGCAGCCCCAATTCCCTCAGCGGGACAAGCACAGATACGCAGTATTTT.

This chain connects TRBV2 to TRBJ2-1, with 8 bases that match TRBD2. Trimming cost V 6 bases and J 7 bases; bases outside gene matches: 17. The CDR3 runs 17 residues. Germline CDR1 is SNHLY and CDR2 is FYNNEI. The CDR3 loop reads CASSLAPGLVMNNEQFF. The CDR3 region has the DNA TGTGCCAGCAGCCTCGCCCCGGGACTAGTCATGAATAATGAGCAGTTCTTC.

The chain couples TRBV5-1 to TRBJ2-7, with D uncertain. CDR1 and CDR2 (germline): SGHRS, YFSETQ. V lost 0 bases and J lost 2, with 12 bases in between. The CDR3 runs 15 residues. The DNA for the CDR3 is TGCGCCAGCAGCTTGGCACCAGGCCCAACCTACGAGCAGTACTTC. It is translated as CASSLAPGPTYEQYF.

This sequence joins TRBV2 and TRBJ2-3; D remains unclear. The germline CDR1 and CDR2 sequences are SNHLY and FYNNEI. The length of the CDR3 is 14 residues. Deletions cut 3 bases from V and 6 bases from J, with 13 bases between. The CDR3 protein is CASSDSSSVDTQYF. The CDR3 DNA sequence: TGTGCCAGCAGTGATTCCTCCTCGGTGGATACGCAGTATTTT. The variable domain in full, with the rest retrieved from reference TRBV2 and TRBJ2-3, is EPEVTQTPSHQVTQMGQEVILRCVPISNHLYFYWYRQILGQKVEFLVSFYNNEISEKSEIFDDQFSVERPDGSNFTLKIRSTKLEDSAMYFCASSDSSSVDTQYFGPGTRLTVL.

This clone has only one observation. V is TRBV5-1 and J is TRBJ2-5; D unresolved. V shed 2 bases and J shed 3 bases, with 2 bases lying between them. Germline assignment: CDR1 SGHRS and CDR2 YFSETQ. The CDR3 consists of 11 residues. CDR3 sequence: CASSFEETQYF. The CDR3 region has the DNA TGCGCCAGCAGCTTCGAAGAGACCCAGTACTTC.

This chain uses TRBV9 with TRBJ2-2; no firm D call. Germline values: CDR1 SGDLS, CDR2 YYNGEE. The CDR3 spans 13 residues. V was pared by 7 bases and J by 8 bases, with 15 bases between. Written as DNA, the CDR3 is TGTGCCAGCCATCGGAGTGTAACGGGGGAGCTGTTTTTT. This codes for CASHRSVTGELFF.

This chain joins TRBV29-1 and TRBJ2-3; no reliable D call. Germline assignment: CDR1 SQVTM and CDR2 ANQGSEA. The CDR3 runs to 11 residues. Trimming removed 7 bases from V and 1 base from J, with 6 bases in between. The CDR3 sequence is CSGGGTDTQYF. The CDR3 coding sequence is TGCAGCGGAGGAGGCACAGATACGCAGTATTTT.

The sample holds a few counts of this clone. This chain connects TRBV5-6 to TRBJ1-5, with D perhaps TRBD1 (6 bases). Trimming took off 0 bases at V and 2 bases at J, with 6 bases between the two ends. The CDR3 spans 14 residues. Germline V CDR1 and CDR2: SGHDT, YYEEEE. CDR3 region: CASSLGTGNQPQHF. In DNA, the CDR3 is TGTGCCAGCAGCTTGGGGACAGGCAATCAGCCCCAGCATTTT.

This chain joins TRBV7-6 and TRBJ2-7; the match to TRBD2 covers 8 bases. From germline, CDR1 is SGHVS and CDR2 FNYEAQ. Trimming removed 0 bases from V and 3 bases from J; junction bases left unmatched: 7. The CDR3 is made up of 16 amino acids. The CDR3 reads CASSLAGAREGYEQYF. The DNA of the CDR3 is TGTGCCAGCAGCTTAGCAGGGGCACGGGAGGGCTACGAGCAGTACTTC. The full variable domain, rest sourced from reference TRBV7-6 and TRBJ2-7, is GAGVSQSPRYKVTKRGQDVALRCDPISGHVSLYWYRQALGQGPEFLTYFNYEAQQDKSGLPNDRFSAERPEGSISTLTIQRTEQRDSAMYRCASSLAGAREGYEQYFGPGTRLTVT.

The chain joins TRBV4-1 to TRBJ2-3, with TRBD1 as a possible D gene (7 bases). Per germline, CDR1 MGHRA and CDR2 YSYEKL. CDR3 size: 14 residues. V shed 7 bases and J shed 9 bases, with 20 bases lying between them. CDR3 sequence (DNA): TGCGCCAGCACCCTAAAGGAGGGGGCTCAGACGCAGTATTTT. Translating it yields CASTLKEGAQTQYF.

The V call is TRBV29-1, the J call TRBJ1-3; no reliable D call. V dropped 6 bases and J dropped 0 bases, with 9 bases sitting between them. Germline assignment: CDR1 SQVTM and CDR2 ANQGSEA. This CDR3 has 13 amino acids. CDR3 DNA: TGCAGCGTCAGACACAACTCTGGAAACACCATATATTTT. This encodes CSVRHNSGNTIYF.

This clone was seen just once. The chain uses TRBV5-8 and TRBJ1-6; D perhaps matches TRBD1 (6 bases). CDR3 length: 15 residues. Trimming shortened V by 8 bases and J by 4 bases, and 16 bases separated the two germline ends. The germline gives CDR1 SGHTS, CDR2 YDEGEE. The CDR3 DNA sequence: TGTGCCAGTGTCAGGGGAAACTCTTATAATTCACCCCTCCACTTT. It encodes CASVRGNSYNSPLHF.

The rearrangement joins TRBV5-6 to TRBJ2-1, with D possibly TRBD2 on 6 matching bases. Germline CDR1 SGHDT, CDR2 YYEEEE. The CDR3 is 15 amino acids. V lost 0 bases and J 4 bases, leaving 11 bases between the germline ends. The CDR3 DNA follows: TGTGCCAGCAGCTTGGCCGGGCGGGGATACAATGAGCAGTTCTTC. It codes for CASSLAGRGYNEQFF.

This clone was observed a handful of times. This chain joins TRBV30 and TRBJ1-5; 9 bases align to TRBD1. Germline V gives CDR1 GTSNPN, CDR2 SVGIG (reference sequence). With V trimmed by 3 bases and J by 0 bases, 0 bases remained unmatched. There are 14 residues in the CDR3. The CDR3 DNA is TGTGCCTGGAGGGGACAGGGTAGCAATCAGCCCCAGCATTTT. Its translation: CAWRGQGSNQPQHF.

J is TRBJ2-5 and V is TRBV11-1; D is perhaps TRBD1 (6 bases). Germline assignment: CDR1 SGHAT and CDR2 FQDESV (reference sequence). CDR3 length equals 14 residues. Deletions cut 5 bases from V and 5 bases from J, with 15 bases between. CDR3 DNA: TGTGCCAGCAGCGAAAACAGGGTTGGGGAGACCCAGTACTTC. Its translation is CASSENRVGETQYF.